Sequencing of this T cell receptor beta chain was carried out in a study of blood T cells in healthy people across ages. Germline-derived CDR1 and CDR2 are SGHTA and FQGNSA. Trimming took 6 bases from V and 5 from J, leaving 17 bases between them. The CDR3 spans 15 residues. In regard to this clonotype: As yet, its antigen is unknown.

Sample-barcoded 5' priming and a J-beta primer mix drove a second PCR of about 6 to 12 cycles. Unique molecular identifiers of 12 random nucleotides labeled each cDNA. TCRdb recomputed calls from the 5' RACE reads with MiXCR, one row per CDR3 protein. The sample consists of over 1,200,000 distinct CDR3 sequences, approximately 63% of them appearing once. General study results and limits: Estimates of diversity drawn from one million T cells were considered underestimates.

The sequencing sample was made of blood. V gene TRBV7-2 combines with J gene TRBJ1-5; D might be TRBD1 (6 bases). This clonotype was sampled from a man between 18 and 35 years old in good health. In nucleotides, the CDR3 is TGTGCCAGCAGTCTAGGGGCAGGGGTTCATCAGCCCCAGCATTTT. Its translation: CASSLGAGVHQPQHF.